This T cell receptor (beta chain) was captured by sequencing in a study of T cells in Graves' hyperthyroidism and ophthalmopathy. Study information: Pretreatment peripheral blood was obtained at initial diagnosis.

CDR1 DFQATT and CDR2 SNEGSKA come from the germline V gene (reference sequence). CDR3 size: 14 residues. V lost 3 bases, J lost 2 bases, and 13 bases lay in between. The diagnostic basis comprised clinical symptoms, serum thyroxine and TRAb, thyroid ultrasound and orbital computed tomography. This clonotype was observed a handful of times. Amplified TCR beta CDR3 regions came from RNA transcripts. Researchers ran a first-round RT-PCR on the TCR CDR3 using the HTBI primer set. MiXCR, applied by TCRdb to the multiplex PCR reads, yields one record per CDR3 protein. The profile shows 300,000 to 500,000 distinct CDR3 sequences, around 15% of them singletons.

The TCR comes from a man in his fifties with Graves' ophthalmopathy. The rearrangement joins TRBV20-1 to TRBJ2-5; D may be TRBD2 (6 bases). The sample taken for sequencing was blood. CDR3 nucleotide sequence: TGCAGTGCTAGTGGAGGGCGGGCGCAAGAGACCCAGTACTTC. This codes for CSASGGRAQETQYF.